Reported below is one T cell receptor beta chain. The sample holds a few counts of this clonotype. The antigen this receptor binds is unknown. No base-level quality is on record; no much larger clone is a single base apart. This sample was included in a study of response to subunit inactivated influenza vaccine listed by TCRdb under 2018. About the full investigation: Deep quantitative profiling of the T cell receptor repertoire was used in the study to follow responses to a trivalent subunit inactivated influenza vaccine.

General conclusions and limits of the study: The authors suggested that each seasonal influenza vaccination may recruit only a limited number of new T cells.

The trim is 0 bases for V and 5 bases for J, with a gap of 7 bases between the germline ends. The CDR1 and CDR2 encoded by the germline V gene are SGHAT and FQNNGV. The CDR3 goes from the cysteine to the phenylalanine over 13 residues. The kept DNA is CDR3 alone, 39 bases in frame from the first base. Library preparation employed RT-PCR. TCRdb lists the instrument as Illumina HiSeq 2500. Through fastp at Q25 and MiXCR, TCRdb rebuilt clones from the public reads, retaining in-frame beta chains. Each entry merges the rows of one CDR3 protein and shows their most common DNA and genes. The sample yields about 570,000 distinct CDR3 sequences; roughly 12% were counted once. The leading ten clones occupy approximately 10% of the sample. The same data also contributed to another study, on T cells expressing NK-cell markers. The second study also describes: TCR beta cDNA libraries were prepared using 5'RACE template switching, which introduced a universal primer site and unique molecular identifiers. In sorted CD3+CD56+NKG2C+, CD3+CD56+NKG2C- and CD3+CD56-NKG2C+ T-cell subsets from several donors, TCR beta-chain repertoires were profiled. Seven of the eight sequenced donors were HCMV-seropositive and one was HCMV-seronegative. To restrict sorting to alphabetaTCR-expressing T cells, an anti-gammadeltaTCR antibody was added in several experiments. In six donors, the dominant CD3+CD56+NKG2C+ clonotypes ranked among the top 10 CD8+ clonotypes, making up roughly 1.0-8% of CD8+ T cells. Those dominant clonotypes were again the most abundant among CD3+CD56-NKG2C+ cells in a few donors, at about 28.3-65%. Whether the expanded NKG2C-expressing T cell clones were specific for HCMV antigens was left unclear. The study sequenced eight donors, all healthy volunteers chosen at random: three men and five women. To determine HCMV serostatus, a commercial ELISA kit was used to detect HCMV-specific IgG in serum. Peripheral blood mononuclear cells were isolated from blood by Ficoll density gradient centrifugation. Bulk peripheral blood T-cell repertoires were additionally sequenced from unsorted PBMC for six donors. Priming for cDNA synthesis came from the TCR beta constant segment, and two successive PCR amplification steps followed. Illumina HiSeq 2000/2500, MiSeq or NextSeq was used to sequence libraries as 2 x 150 bp reads. Reads were demultiplexed and grouped by UMI with MIGEC, and clonotypes were assembled and quantified with MiTCR. To remove erroneous sequences, TCR cDNA sequences were retained only when supported by two or more reads. The tcR package was used for downstream repertoire analysis, and clonotypes were matched between fractions using CDR3 nucleotide sequence together with V segment. VDJmatch was used to annotate antigen specificity against VDJdb, with one amino acid substitution in CDR3 permitted.

Sequencing used PBMCs from blood, obtained on the day of vaccination. The chain links TRBV11-2 with TRBJ2-5; the D gene is not confidently resolved. The receptor was derived from a man aged 50 to 60 who received an inactivated influenza vaccine. Donor details come from another sample of the same person, matched by shared clones. This receptor has the CDR3 CASSLELVETQYF. DNA sequence: TGTGCCAGCAGCTTAGAGCTAGTGGAGACCCAGTACTTC.